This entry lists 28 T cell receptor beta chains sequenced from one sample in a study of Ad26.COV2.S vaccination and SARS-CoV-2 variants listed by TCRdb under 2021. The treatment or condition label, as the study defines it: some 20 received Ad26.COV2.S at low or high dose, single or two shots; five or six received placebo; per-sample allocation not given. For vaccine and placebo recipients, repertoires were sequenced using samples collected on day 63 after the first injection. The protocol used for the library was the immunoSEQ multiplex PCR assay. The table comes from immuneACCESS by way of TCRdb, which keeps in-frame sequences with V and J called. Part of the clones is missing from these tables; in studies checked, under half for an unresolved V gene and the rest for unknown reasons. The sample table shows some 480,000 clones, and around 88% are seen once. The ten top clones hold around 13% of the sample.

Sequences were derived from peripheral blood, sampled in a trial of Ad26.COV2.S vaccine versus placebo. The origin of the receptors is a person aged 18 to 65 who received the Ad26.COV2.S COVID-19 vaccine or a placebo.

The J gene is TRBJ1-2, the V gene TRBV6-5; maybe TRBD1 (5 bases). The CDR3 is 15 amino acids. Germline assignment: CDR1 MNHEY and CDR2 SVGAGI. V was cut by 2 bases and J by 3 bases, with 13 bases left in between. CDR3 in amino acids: CASSYAGGPDYGYTF. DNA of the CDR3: TGTGCCAGCAGTTACGCTGGGGGTCCGGACTATGGCTACACCTTC.

CDR3 amino acids: CASSRAGELFF. CDR3 bases: TGCGCCAGCAGCCGAGCCGGGGAGCTGTTTTTT. The genes are TRBV4-3 and TRBJ2-2; D unclear. Trimming took 4 bases from V and 6 from J, leaving 3 bases between them. CDR1 is LGHNA, CDR2 YSLEER, per germline. The CDR3 has 11 amino acids.

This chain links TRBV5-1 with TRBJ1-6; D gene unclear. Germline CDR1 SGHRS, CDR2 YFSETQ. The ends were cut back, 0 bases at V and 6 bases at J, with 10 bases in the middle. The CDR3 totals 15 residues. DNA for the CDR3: TGCGCCAGCAGCTTGGCCCAAGGGTCTAATTCACCCCTCCACTTT. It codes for CASSLAQGSNSPLHF.

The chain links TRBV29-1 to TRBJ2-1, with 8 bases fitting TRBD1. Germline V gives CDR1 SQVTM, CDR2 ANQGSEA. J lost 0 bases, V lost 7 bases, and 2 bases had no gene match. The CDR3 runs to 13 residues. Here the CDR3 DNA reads TGCAGCGGAACAGGGGGCTCCTACAATGAGCAGTTCTTC. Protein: CSGTGGSYNEQFF.

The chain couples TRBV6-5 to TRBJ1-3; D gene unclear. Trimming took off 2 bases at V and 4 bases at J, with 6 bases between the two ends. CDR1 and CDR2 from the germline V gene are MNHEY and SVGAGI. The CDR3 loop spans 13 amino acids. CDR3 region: CASSYKGGNTIYF. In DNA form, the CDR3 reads TGTGCCAGCAGTTACAAAGGGGGAAACACCATATATTTT.

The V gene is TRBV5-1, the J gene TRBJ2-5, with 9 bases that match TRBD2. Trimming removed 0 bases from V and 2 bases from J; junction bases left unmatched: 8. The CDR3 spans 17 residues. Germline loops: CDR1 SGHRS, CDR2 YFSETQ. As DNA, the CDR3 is TGCGCCAGCAGCTTGGGGGGTAGCGGGAGCGCTCAAGAGACCCAGTACTTC. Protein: CASSLGGSGSAQETQYF.

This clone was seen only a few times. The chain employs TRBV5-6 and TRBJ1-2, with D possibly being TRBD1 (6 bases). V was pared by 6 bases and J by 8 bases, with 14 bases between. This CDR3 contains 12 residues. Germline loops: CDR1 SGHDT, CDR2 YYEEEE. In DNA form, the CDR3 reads TGTGCCAGCACTACAATGGGGGGCGGCTACACCTTC. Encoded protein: CASTTMGGGYTF.

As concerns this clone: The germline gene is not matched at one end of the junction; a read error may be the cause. CDR3 in DNA: TGTGCCAGCAGCTTAGTTGCTAGCGTGTCGATCTTC. Its protein product is CASSLVASVSIF. The chain has TRBV11-2 and TRBJ2-1, with a possible D match to TRBD2 (6 bases). The CDR3 loop spans 12 amino acids. The germline V gene encodes CDR1 SGHAT and CDR2 FQNNGV.

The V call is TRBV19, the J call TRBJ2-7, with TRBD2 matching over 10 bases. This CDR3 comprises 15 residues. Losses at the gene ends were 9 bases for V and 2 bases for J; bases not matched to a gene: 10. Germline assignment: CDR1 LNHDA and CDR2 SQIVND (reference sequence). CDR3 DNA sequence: TGTGCCAGCCGTTTAAGCGGGAGGGCCCCCTACGAGCAGTACTTC. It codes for CASRLSGRAPYEQYF.

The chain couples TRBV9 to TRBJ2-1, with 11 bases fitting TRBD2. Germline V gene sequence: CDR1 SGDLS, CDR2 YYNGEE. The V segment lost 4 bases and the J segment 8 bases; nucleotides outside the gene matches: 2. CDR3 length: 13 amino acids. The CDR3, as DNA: TGTGCCAGCAGCCTAGCGGGAGGTTATGAGCAGTTCTTC. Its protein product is CASSLAGGYEQFF. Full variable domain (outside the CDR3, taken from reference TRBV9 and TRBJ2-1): DSGVTQTPKHLITATGQRVTLRCSPRSGDLSVYWYQQSLDQGLQFLIQYYNGEERAKGNILERFSAQQFPDLHSELNLSSLELGDSALYFCASSLAGGYEQFFGPGTRLTVL.

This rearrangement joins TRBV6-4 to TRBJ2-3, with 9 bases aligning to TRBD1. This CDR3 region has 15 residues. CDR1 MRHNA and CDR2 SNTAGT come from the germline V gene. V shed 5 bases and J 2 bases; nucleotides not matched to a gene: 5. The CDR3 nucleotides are TGTGCCAGCAGTACCGGGACAGGGTACACAGATACGCAGTATTTT. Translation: CASSTGTGYTDTQYF.

This CDR3 reads CATSDLRQAPGPDQPQHF. CDR3 coding DNA: TGTGCCACCAGTGATTTAAGGCAGGCCCCCGGCCCTGATCAGCCCCAGCATTTT. The V call is TRBV24-1, the J call TRBJ1-5; D uncertain. Trimming cost V 1 base and J 5 bases, with 20 bases left between them. The CDR3 covers 18 residues. CDR1 and CDR2 from the germline V gene are KGHDR and SFDVKD.

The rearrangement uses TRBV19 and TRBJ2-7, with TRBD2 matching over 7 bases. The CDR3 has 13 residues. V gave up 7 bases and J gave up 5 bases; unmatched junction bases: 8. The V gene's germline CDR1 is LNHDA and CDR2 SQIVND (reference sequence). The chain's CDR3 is CASMGEGSNEQYF. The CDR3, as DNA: TGTGCCAGTATGGGGGAGGGATCTAACGAGCAGTACTTC.

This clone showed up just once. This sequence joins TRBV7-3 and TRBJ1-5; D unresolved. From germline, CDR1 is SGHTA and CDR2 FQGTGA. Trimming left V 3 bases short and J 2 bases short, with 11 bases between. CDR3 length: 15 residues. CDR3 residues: CASSLEGSGNQPQHF. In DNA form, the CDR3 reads TGTGCCAGCAGCTTGGAGGGTTCGGGCAATCAGCCCCAGCATTTT.

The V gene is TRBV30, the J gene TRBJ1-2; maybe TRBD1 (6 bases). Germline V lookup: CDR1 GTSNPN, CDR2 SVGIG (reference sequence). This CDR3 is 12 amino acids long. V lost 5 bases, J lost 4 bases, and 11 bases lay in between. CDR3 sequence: CAWGPTGYGYTF. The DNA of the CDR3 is TGTGCCTGGGGCCCGACAGGCTATGGCTACACCTTC.

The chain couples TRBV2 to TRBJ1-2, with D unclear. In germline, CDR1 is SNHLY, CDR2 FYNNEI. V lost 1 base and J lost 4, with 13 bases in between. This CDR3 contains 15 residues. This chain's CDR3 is CASSEGQLFSYGYTF. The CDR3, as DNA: TGTGCCAGCAGTGAAGGACAACTCTTTTCCTATGGCTACACCTTC.

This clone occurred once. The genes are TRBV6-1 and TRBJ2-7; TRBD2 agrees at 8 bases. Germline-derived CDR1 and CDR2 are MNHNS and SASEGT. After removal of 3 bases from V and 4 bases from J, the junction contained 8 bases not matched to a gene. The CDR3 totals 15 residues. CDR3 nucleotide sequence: TGTGCCAGCAGTGAGCTGGGACTAGATAGGTACGAGCAGTACTTC. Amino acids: CASSELGLDRYEQYF.

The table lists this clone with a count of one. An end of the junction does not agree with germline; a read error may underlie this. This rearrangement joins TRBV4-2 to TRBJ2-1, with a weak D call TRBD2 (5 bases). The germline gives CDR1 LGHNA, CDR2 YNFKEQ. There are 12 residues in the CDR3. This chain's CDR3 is CASSESGGPFIF. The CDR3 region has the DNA TGTGCCAGCAGCGAGAGCGGAGGACCCTTTATCTTC.

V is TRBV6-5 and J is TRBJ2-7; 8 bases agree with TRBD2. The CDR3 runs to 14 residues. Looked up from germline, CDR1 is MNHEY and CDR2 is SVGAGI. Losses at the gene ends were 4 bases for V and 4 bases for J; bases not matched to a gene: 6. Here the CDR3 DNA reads TGTGCCAGCAGTTCCAGCGGGAGCTTGTACGAGCAGTACTTC. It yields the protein CASSSSGSLYEQYF.

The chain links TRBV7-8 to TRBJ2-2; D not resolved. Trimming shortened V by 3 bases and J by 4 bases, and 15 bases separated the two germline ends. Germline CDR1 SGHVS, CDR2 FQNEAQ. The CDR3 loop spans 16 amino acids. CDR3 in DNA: TGTGCCAGCAGCTTCCAATCCCGACTTGTCACCGGGGAGCTGTTTTTT. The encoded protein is CASSFQSRLVTGELFF.

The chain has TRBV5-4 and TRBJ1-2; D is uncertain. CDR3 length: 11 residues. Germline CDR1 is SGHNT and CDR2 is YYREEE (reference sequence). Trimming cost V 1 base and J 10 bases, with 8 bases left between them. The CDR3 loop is CASSLLGSYTF. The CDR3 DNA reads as TGTGCCAGCAGCTTGCTAGGCTCCTACACCTTC.

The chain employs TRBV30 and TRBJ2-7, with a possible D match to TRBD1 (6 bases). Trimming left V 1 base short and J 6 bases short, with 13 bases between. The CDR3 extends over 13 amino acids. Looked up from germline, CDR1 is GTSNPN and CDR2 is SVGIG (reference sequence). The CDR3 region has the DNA TGTGCCTGGAGTGCCCTGACAGGAGGCGAGCAGTACTTC. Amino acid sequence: CAWSALTGGEQYF. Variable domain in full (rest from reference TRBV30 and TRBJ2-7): SQTIHQWPATLVQPVGSPLSLECTVEGTSNPNLYWYRQAAGRGLQLLFYSVGIGQISSEVPQNLSASRPQDRQFILSSKKLLLSDSGFYLCAWSALTGGEQYFGPGTRLTVT.

The CDR3 DNA reads as TGTGCCAGCAGCCAACGGACAGGCATACCGTCCTACAATGAGCAGTTCTTC. The encoded protein is CASSQRTGIPSYNEQFF. The chain combines TRBV5-6 with TRBJ2-1; TRBD1 matches 7 bases. The V segment lost 4 bases and the J segment 1 base; nucleotides outside the gene matches: 11. Germline CDR1 reads SGHDT; CDR2 reads YYEEEE. The CDR3 spans 17 residues.

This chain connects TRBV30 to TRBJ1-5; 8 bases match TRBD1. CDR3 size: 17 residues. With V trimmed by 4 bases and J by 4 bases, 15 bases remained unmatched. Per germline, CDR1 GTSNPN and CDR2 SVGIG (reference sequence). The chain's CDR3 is CAWNTDRTGLGNQPQHF. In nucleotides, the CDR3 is TGTGCCTGGAATACTGACCGGACAGGGCTCGGGAATCAGCCCCAGCATTTT.

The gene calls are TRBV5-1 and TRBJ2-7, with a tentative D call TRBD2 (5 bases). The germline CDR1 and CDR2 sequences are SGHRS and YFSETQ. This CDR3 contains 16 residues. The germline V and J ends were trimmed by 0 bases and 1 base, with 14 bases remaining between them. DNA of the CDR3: TGCGCCAGCAGCTTGGGTACCCAGCGGAGATCCTACGAGCAGTACTTC. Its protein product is CASSLGTQRRSYEQYF.

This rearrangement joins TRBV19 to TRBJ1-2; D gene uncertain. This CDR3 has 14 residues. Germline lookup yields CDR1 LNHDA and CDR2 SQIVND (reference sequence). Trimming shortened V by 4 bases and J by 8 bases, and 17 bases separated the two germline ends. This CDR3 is CASSTGVTDRGYTF. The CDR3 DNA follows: TGTGCCAGTAGTACCGGAGTCACCGATAGGGGCTACACCTTC.

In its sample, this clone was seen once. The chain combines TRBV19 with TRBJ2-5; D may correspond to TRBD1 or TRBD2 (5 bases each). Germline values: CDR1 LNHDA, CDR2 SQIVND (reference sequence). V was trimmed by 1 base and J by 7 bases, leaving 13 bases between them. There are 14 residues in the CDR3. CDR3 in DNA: TGTGCCAGTAGTATAGGACAGCGTGGGGGGACCCAGTACTTC. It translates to CASSIGQRGGTQYF.

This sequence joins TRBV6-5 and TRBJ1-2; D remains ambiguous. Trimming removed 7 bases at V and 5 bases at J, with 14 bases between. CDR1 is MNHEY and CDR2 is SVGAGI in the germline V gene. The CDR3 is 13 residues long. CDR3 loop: CASKTPGIYGYTF. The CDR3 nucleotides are TGTGCCAGCAAGACACCCGGAATTTATGGCTACACCTTC.